This T cell receptor beta chain was documented in a study of Graves' ophthalmopathy and Graves' hyperthyroidism. A word on this clonotype: Its antigen is currently unknown.

CDR1 ENHRY and CDR2 SYGVKD come from the germline V gene. This CDR3 contains 16 residues. Certain patients, namely those with other autoimmune diseases, uncontrolled infections, pregnancy or lactation, were excluded. Study-wide points: A roughly 81% specificity and 87.88% sensitivity were achieved by a 13-signature model that separated ophthalmopathy from stable hyperthyroidism. Among expanded thyroid clonotypes above 0.001 frequency, most also occurred in blood.

Investigators amplified TCR beta CDR3 regions from RNA transcripts. The first round was an RT-PCR with HTBI primers, and the second round was a multiplex PCR. TCRdb processed the multiplex PCR reads anew with MiXCR; each CDR3 protein has one entry. The sample contains about 590,000 distinct CDR3 sequences, 39% of which appear only once. The source of this sequence is an adult man with Graves' hyperthyroidism. The sequenced sample was peripheral blood or thyroid tissue (not recorded which). The chain combines TRBV10-3 with TRBJ2-5; 7 bases line up with TRBD2. The J call may be mistaken, given a closer DNA end match to TRBJ2-1. The CDR3 is CAISETWSGTYNEQFF. CDR3 nucleotide sequence: TGTGCCATCAGTGAGACCTGGAGCGGGACCTACAATGAGCAGTTCTTC.